This T cell receptor beta chain was captured in a study of CD8 T cells in ankylosing spondylitis. Study observations and caveats: A TCR beta motif of roughly eight highly homologous variants appeared characteristic of ankylosing spondylitis blood.

Only a few counts were recorded for this clonotype. The antigen remains unidentified. TCRdb fed the 5' RACE reads into MiXCR, producing one record per CDR3 protein. The sample gives 650,000 to 800,000 distinct CDR3 sequences, roughly 19% of which show up once; 15% to 20% is in the top ten. The sample taken for sequencing was blood, either unsorted or a sorted T cell fraction (not recorded which). This receptor was taken from a male donor with ankylosing spondylitis.

CDR3 in DNA: TGTGCCAGCAGCCCCAGACGCCTCTCCTACAATGAGCAGTTCTTC. Its translation is CASSPRRLSYNEQFF. The V call is TRBV7-2, the J call TRBJ2-1; D ambiguous. The CDR3 length is 15 residues. Trimming pared 5 bases from V and 0 bases from J, leaving 11 bases between. The germline V gene has CDR1 SGHTA and CDR2 FQGNSA.